The 26 T cell receptor beta chains in this list originate from one sample, sequenced in a study of blood T cell repertoires in COVID-19. Here immunoSEQ multiplex PCR was the method, and the copy in TCRdb shows in-frame clones only, minus some. The sample records about 180,000 clones, approximately 84% being singletons. The sequencing input was PBMCs or T cells enriched from blood (not recorded which). All receptors derive from a human donor with acute COVID-19. The donor label of this sample is uncertain.

V gene TRBV2 combines with J gene TRBJ2-4, with 9 positions matching TRBD1. The ends lost 6 bases at V and 8 bases at J; junction bases unmatched: 8. The length of the CDR3 is 14 residues. Germline V gene data show CDR1 as SNHLY and CDR2 as FYNNEI. DNA of the CDR3: TGTGCCAGCAGGTCCGGACAGGGGAAGGACATTCAGTACTTC. This translates into CASRSGQGKDIQYF.

V is TRBV9 and J is TRBJ2-1; 10 bases line up with TRBD2. Trimming at V came to 0 bases and at J to 8 bases, leaving 5 bases not matched to a gene. CDR1 and CDR2 (germline): SGDLS, YYNGEE. The CDR3 has 15 residues. CDR3 coding DNA: TGTGCCAGCAGCGTAGGCATAGCGGGGGGACATGAGCAGTTCTTC. Translated: CASSVGIAGGHEQFF.

The sample holds one count of this clone. The chain joins TRBV28 to TRBJ2-7; D is perhaps TRBD1 (5 bases). Germline V gives CDR1 MDHEN, CDR2 SYDVKM. The CDR3 loop spans 13 amino acids. The V and J ends lost 6 bases and 0 bases respectively, with 9 bases between them. CDR3 sequence (DNA): TGTGCCAGCAGGAGTCAGGGCTCCTACGAGCAGTACTTC. Protein: CASRSQGSYEQYF.

The chain's CDR3 is CASSLVGQSNQPQHF. CDR3 DNA sequence: TGTGCCAGCAGCTTAGTGGGACAGAGCAATCAGCCCCAGCATTTT. This chain uses TRBV7-2 with TRBJ1-5; 7 bases align to TRBD1. Germline V lookup: CDR1 SGHTA, CDR2 FQGNSA. The CDR3 loop spans 15 amino acids. V dropped 1 base and J dropped 1; count of bases not matched to a gene: 1. The whole variable domain, remainder taken from reference TRBV7-2 and TRBJ1-5, is GAGVSQSPSNKVTEKGKDVELRCDPISGHTALYWYRQSLGQGLEFLIYFQGNSAPDKSGLPSDRFSAERTGGSVSTLTIQRTQQEDSAVYLCASSLVGQSNQPQHFGDGTRLSIL.

This CDR3 is CASSQFGLSKETQYF. For the CDR3, the DNA is TGTGCCAGCAGCCAATTCGGACTCTCCAAAGAGACCCAGTACTTC. The chain is built from TRBV6-5 and TRBJ2-5; D possibly corresponds to TRBD2 (5 bases). With 6 bases removed from V and 3 bases from J, the gap between germline ends came to 17 bases. This CDR3 has 15 amino acids. The germline CDR1 and CDR2 sequences are MNHEY and SVGAGI.

V is TRBV14 and J is TRBJ1-5, with D maybe TRBD1 (5 bases). Trimming left V 4 bases short and J 3 bases short, with 10 bases between. This CDR3 comprises 14 residues. Germline CDR1 and CDR2: SGHDN and FVKESK. The CDR3, as DNA: TGTGCCAGCAGCCCGAGACAGTTCAATCAGCCCCAGCATTTT. Translation gives CASSPRQFNQPQHF. Looking up the rest from reference TRBV14 and TRBJ1-5 gives the full variable domain: EAGVTQFPSHSVIEKGQTVTLRCDPISGHDNLYWYRRVMGKEIKFLLHFVKESKQDESGMPNNRFLAERTGGTYSTLKVQPAELEDSGVYFCASSPRQFNQPQHFGDGTRLSIL.

Only one count was recorded for this clone. The chain has TRBV6-5 and TRBJ1-1, with TRBD1 matching 7 bases. V was clipped by 4 bases and J by 9 bases; unmatched bases: 14. Germline assignment: CDR1 MNHEY and CDR2 SVGAGI. This CDR3 is 15 amino acids long. The CDR3 spells CASSSRLGGEGKAFF. CDR3 DNA: TGTGCCAGCAGTTCGCGCTTAGGGGGCGAGGGGAAAGCTTTCTTT.

The rearrangement uses TRBV19 and TRBJ2-3, with D possibly TRBD2 on 7 matching bases. With 6 bases removed from V and 3 bases from J, the gap between germline ends came to 16 bases. This CDR3 has 15 amino acids. Germline lookup yields CDR1 LNHDA and CDR2 SQIVND (reference sequence). In DNA form, the CDR3 reads TGTGCCAGTAGCCCATCGGGGGGCCCGACAGATACGCAGTATTTT. It translates to CASSPSGGPTDTQYF.

The chain is built from TRBV28 and TRBJ1-4; TRBD1 might be the D (6 bases). V was clipped by 1 base and J by 5 bases, with 14 bases between them. Germline V gene sequence: CDR1 MDHEN, CDR2 SYDVKM. The CDR3 length is 16 residues. The DNA for the CDR3 is TGTGCCAGCAGTTTATACAGGGCAAAGATAAATGAAAAACTGTTTTTT. Translation: CASSLYRAKINEKLFF.

The rearrangement joins TRBV19 to TRBJ1-5; D possibly corresponds to TRBD1 (6 bases). The CDR3 spans 14 residues. Trimming cost V 11 bases and J 10 bases, with 24 bases left between them. The germline CDR1 and CDR2 sequences are LNHDA and SQIVND (reference sequence). Here the CDR3 reads CAGGEGHPLSPQHF. DNA for the CDR3: TGTGCCGGGGGCGAGGGACACCCCTTGAGCCCCCAGCATTTT.

The J gene is TRBJ1-5, the V gene TRBV5-1; possibly TRBD1 for D (5 bases). Trimming pared 0 bases from V and 3 bases from J, leaving 10 bases between. The V gene's germline CDR1 is SGHRS and CDR2 YFSETQ. This CDR3 spans 15 amino acids. The CDR3, as DNA: TGCGCCAGCAGCTTGGGCGGGACGGACAATCAGCCCCAGCATTTT. Translation: CASSLGGTDNQPQHF.

The chain joins TRBV11-2 to TRBJ2-7, with a tentative D call TRBD2 (5 bases). CDR1 is SGHAT, CDR2 FQNNGV, per germline. Trimming removed 3 bases from V and 7 bases from J, with 7 bases in between. This CDR3 is 11 amino acids long. The CDR3: CASSFSGEQYF. The CDR3 DNA follows: TGTGCCAGCAGCTTTTCGGGGGAGCAGTACTTC.

The chain has TRBV30 and TRBJ1-2; TRBD1 matches at 7 bases. Looked up from germline, CDR1 is GTSNPN and CDR2 is SVGIG (reference sequence). The CDR3 totals 11 residues. Germline trimming cut 5 bases from V and 6 bases from J; bases unmatched to any gene: 3. CDR3 DNA: TGTGCCTGGGGACAGGTCGATGGCTACACCTTC. Translated: CAWGQVDGYTF. Full variable domain (outside the CDR3, taken from reference TRBV30 and TRBJ1-2): SQTIHQWPATLVQPVGSPLSLECTVEGTSNPNLYWYRQAAGRGLQLLFYSVGIGQISSEVPQNLSASRPQDRQFILSSKKLLLSDSGFYLCAWGQVDGYTFGSGTRLTVV.

In DNA form, the CDR3 reads TGTGCCAGCAGGTTCCACGGGGGGGACACCGGGGAGCTGTTTTTT. It codes for CASRFHGGDTGELFF. This chain joins TRBV7-3 and TRBJ2-2; TRBD2 matches at 8 bases. J lost 3 bases, V lost 6 bases, and 6 bases had no gene match. Germline loops: CDR1 SGHTA, CDR2 FQGTGA. The CDR3 has 15 amino acids. The full variable domain, in which reference TRBV7-3 and TRBJ2-2 provide the parts outside the CDR3, is GAGVSQTPSNKVTEKGKYVELRCDPISGHTALYWYRQSLGQGPEFLIYFQGTGAADDSGLPNDRFFAVRPEGSVSTLKIQRTERGDSAVYLCASRFHGGDTGELFFGEGSRLTVL.

The chain carries TRBV5-5 and TRBJ2-3, with D hard to call. Trimming left V 4 bases short and J 3 bases short, with 6 bases between. Germline V gene sequence: CDR1 SGHKS, CDR2 YYEKEE (reference sequence). CDR3 size: 12 residues. CDR3: CASSPSTDTQYF. Written as DNA, the CDR3 is TGTGCCAGCAGCCCCTCGACAGATACGCAGTATTTT.

CDR3 residues: CASSIDLNTEAFF. In nucleotides, the CDR3 is TGTGCCAGTAGTATAGATCTAAACACTGAAGCTTTCTTT. The chain links TRBV19 to TRBJ1-1; no firm D call. V dropped 0 bases and J dropped 2 bases, with 4 bases sitting between them. This CDR3 has 13 residues. Germline CDR1 and CDR2: LNHDA and SQIVND (reference sequence).

The chain uses TRBV29-1 and TRBJ1-4; 7 positions match TRBD1. This CDR3 has 12 residues. The J segment lost 7 bases and the V segment lost 6 bases, leaving 5 bases of the junction unmatched. Germline CDR1 reads SQVTM; CDR2 reads ANQGSEA. The CDR3 loop is CSVTGVGEKLFF. The CDR3 DNA reads as TGCAGCGTAACAGGGGTCGGTGAAAAACTGTTTTTT.

The V gene is TRBV5-1, the J gene TRBJ2-5, with 7 positions matching TRBD1. Germline-derived CDR1 and CDR2 are SGHRS and YFSETQ. V dropped 7 bases and J dropped 5; count of bases not matched to a gene: 14. This CDR3 comprises 15 residues. The CDR3 nucleotides read TGCGCCAGCGGCCCTGCAGGGCTACAGGGGGAGACCCAGTACTTC. It encodes CASGPAGLQGETQYF.

The chain uses TRBV27 and TRBJ1-1, with a tentative D call TRBD1 (5 bases). Germline V gene data show CDR1 as MNHEY and CDR2 as SMNVEV (reference sequence). This CDR3 is built from 14 residues. V lost 7 bases to trimming and J lost 0 bases, with 12 bases between them. The CDR3 region has the DNA TGTGCCAGCATGATCGGGGGAATGAACACTGAAGCTTTCTTT. Residues: CASMIGGMNTEAFF.

The chain employs TRBV5-6 and TRBJ2-2; possibly TRBD1 for D (6 bases). This CDR3 spans 17 amino acids. V was cut by 2 bases and J by 5 bases, with 19 bases left in between. CDR1 is SGHDT, CDR2 YYEEEE, per germline. CDR3 region: CASSFRDTKRGTGELFF. The CDR3 region has the DNA TGTGCCAGCAGCTTTAGGGACACCAAGAGGGGAACCGGGGAGCTGTTTTTT.

The J gene is TRBJ2-5, the V gene TRBV29-1; 15 bases fit TRBD2. V gave up 4 bases and J gave up 3 bases; unmatched junction bases: 3. The CDR3 has 15 amino acids. From germline, CDR1 is SQVTM and CDR2 ANQGSEA. The CDR3 sequence: CSVAWTSGGEETQYF. As DNA, the CDR3 is TGCAGCGTTGCCTGGACTAGCGGGGGGGAAGAGACCCAGTACTTC.

V is TRBV4-2 and J is TRBJ2-3, with D uncertain. CDR1 is LGHNA and CDR2 is YNFKEQ in the germline V gene. CDR3 size: 14 residues. V lost 0 bases and J 3 bases, leaving 7 bases between the germline ends. Here the CDR3 reads CASSQDSVTDTQYF. CDR3 bases: TGTGCCAGCAGCCAAGATTCTGTAACAGATACGCAGTATTTT.

The J gene is TRBJ1-4, the V gene TRBV19; 10 bases fit TRBD1. The CDR3 covers 16 residues. V gave up 6 bases and J gave up 6 bases; unmatched junction bases: 10. Germline V gives CDR1 LNHDA, CDR2 SQIVND (reference sequence). CDR3 protein: CASRDGDRGRYEKLFF. The DNA for the CDR3 is TGTGCCAGTAGGGACGGCGACAGGGGGCGGTATGAAAAACTGTTTTTT.

The chain carries TRBV3-1 (or the pseudogene TRBV3-2) and TRBJ1-6; 9 bases map to TRBD1. The CDR3 loop spans 16 amino acids. Germline V gene data show CDR1 as LGHDT and CDR2 as YNNKEL (reference sequence). The trim removed 4 bases at V and 10 bases at J, leaving 11 bases unmatched. The CDR3 here is CASSRISGQGASPLHF. The CDR3 region has the DNA TGTGCCAGCAGCCGAATTTCGGGACAGGGCGCCTCACCCCTCCACTTT.

This clone occurred a few times. This chain joins TRBV30 and TRBJ1-5; perhaps TRBD1 as D (5 bases). Germline-derived CDR1 and CDR2 are GTSNPN and SVGIG (reference sequence). V shed 2 bases and J shed 8 bases, with 16 bases lying between them. The CDR3 totals 14 residues. This CDR3 is CAWSRGGPLEPQHF. DNA of the CDR3: TGTGCCTGGAGTCGCGGGGGACCTTTAGAGCCCCAGCATTTT.

V and J are TRBV27 and TRBJ1-1; D perhaps matches TRBD1 (5 bases). The CDR3 consists of 13 residues. Germline CDR1 and CDR2: MNHEY and SMNVEV (reference sequence). V lost 5 bases and J 6 bases, leaving 13 bases between the germline ends. The CDR3: CASSLGGGAEAFF. The CDR3 region has the DNA TGTGCCAGCAGTCTCGGCGGGGGGGCTGAAGCTTTCTTT.